Following are 32 T cell receptor beta chains from one sample sequenced in a study of T cell repertoires in cytomegalovirus infection. TCRdb reprocessed the reads with MiXCR, giving one entry per CDR3 protein. This table has about 740,000 distinct CDR3 sequences, about a third appearing once. Sequenced sample: PBMCs. Receptor source: a human donor in good health (CMV status not recorded). Some clones in this sample may be carry-over from other donors' samples.

This clonotype was found many times. The chain is built from TRBV28 and TRBJ1-6; 10 positions match TRBD1. V shed 6 bases, J shed 13 bases, and the junction held 9 bases outside the gene matches. The CDR3 has 14 residues. CDR1 MDHEN and CDR2 SYDVKM come from the germline V gene. Written as DNA, the CDR3 is TGTGCCAGCAGGCCGACAGGGGGCGGTAATCCCCTCCACTTT. It encodes CASRPTGGGNPLHF. The entire variable domain, with the rest obtained from reference TRBV28 and TRBJ1-6, is as follows: DVKVTQSSRYLVKRTGEKVFLECVQDMDHENMFWYRQDPGLGLRLIYFSYDVKMKEKGDIPEGYSVSREKKERFSLILESASTNQTSMYLCASRPTGGGNPLHFGNGTRLTVT.

This clonotype was recorded at least ten times. The rearrangement links TRBV7-9 to TRBJ1-5, with D unclear. CDR3 length: 14 residues. The V gene lost 1 base and the J gene lost 0 bases, with 4 bases spanning the gap. The germline V gene has CDR1 SEHNR and CDR2 FQNEAQ (reference sequence). The CDR3 sequence is CASSLGDSNQPQHF. The CDR3 nucleotides read TGTGCCAGCAGCTTAGGGGATAGCAATCAGCCCCAGCATTTT.

The V gene is TRBV7-9, the J gene TRBJ2-7; 10 bases line up with TRBD2. Germline V lookup: CDR1 SEHNR, CDR2 FQNEAQ (reference sequence). This CDR3 spans 15 amino acids. Trimming at V came to 5 bases and at J to 5 bases, leaving 9 bases not matched to a gene. The CDR3 nucleotides read TGTGCCAGCAGCCTCTCTAGCGGGAGAACCCACGAGCAGTACTTC. Protein sequence: CASSLSSGRTHEQYF.

About this clonotype: The junction departs from germline at one end; a sequencing error may be responsible. This chain uses TRBV7-2 with TRBJ1-1; unclear D gene. Germline V CDR1 and CDR2: SGHTA, FQGNSA. The CDR3 runs 15 residues. The CDR3 protein is CDSSSALGRNTEAFF. CDR3 DNA sequence: TGTGACAGCAGCTCAGCTTTGGGTCGGAATACTGAAGCTTTCTTT.

This chain joins TRBV7-3 and TRBJ2-7; 7 bases are a match to TRBD1. Germline V lookup: CDR1 SGHTA, CDR2 FQGTGA. The junction had 7 bases not matched to a gene; V was cut back by 1 base and J by 4 bases. The CDR3 consists of 15 residues. This CDR3 reads CASSLNPGQRYEQYF. The CDR3 coding sequence is TGTGCCAGCAGCTTAAACCCGGGACAGAGGTACGAGCAGTACTTC.

As DNA, the CDR3 is TGTGCCACAACCCGGGGGGTGACAGGTAACACTGAAGCTTTCTTT. It is translated as CATTRGVTGNTEAFF. This rearrangement joins TRBV19 to TRBJ1-1, with a tentative D call TRBD1 (6 bases). V lost 10 bases to trimming and J lost 2 bases, with 20 bases between them. The CDR3 consists of 15 residues. Germline V gene data show CDR1 as LNHDA and CDR2 as SQIVND (reference sequence). The variable domain in full, completed from reference TRBV19 and TRBJ1-1, reads DGGITQSPKYLFRKEGQNVTLSCEQNLNHDAMYWYRQDPGQGLRLIYYSQIVNDFQKGDIAEGYSVSREKKESFPLTVTSAQKNPTAFYLCATTRGVTGNTEAFFGQGTRLTVV.

Comments on this clonotype: At one end the junction does not follow the germline gene, possibly because of a read error. This sequence joins TRBV6-5 and TRBJ2-7; 8 nucleotides agree with TRBD1. CDR1 is MNHEY, CDR2 SVGAGI, per germline. The CDR3 totals 12 residues. CDR3 in DNA: TGTGCCAGTTCTTCTCCGGGACAGGCCCCCTCATTC. The encoded protein is CASSSPGQAPSF.

Points on this clonotype: This could be a read error, since a much larger clone is one nucleotide away. The chain uses TRBV7-2 and TRBJ2-3; no definite D call. Trimming pared 6 bases from V and 8 bases from J, leaving 21 bases between. The CDR3 spans 15 residues. Germline V gene lookup returns CDR1 SGHTA and CDR2 FQGNSA. The CDR3 DNA sequence: TGTGCCAGCAGGATCCGTCTAGGTACTTCGGGTACGCAGTATTTT. The encoded protein is CASRIRLGTSGTQYF.

The rearrangement links TRBV19 to TRBJ1-5; 10 positions agree with TRBD1. J lost 5 bases, V lost 6 bases, and 7 bases had no gene match. The CDR3 sequence is 15 residues long. Germline-derived CDR1 and CDR2 are LNHDA and SQIVND (reference sequence). The CDR3: CASRARTGGHQPQHF. The CDR3 DNA is TGTGCCAGTAGGGCCAGGACAGGGGGACATCAGCCCCAGCATTTT.

The CDR3 region has the DNA TGTGCCAGCAGCCTAGGGGGGGAGGGTCAGCCCCAGCATTTT. Protein product: CASSLGGEGQPQHF. V and J are TRBV7-6 and TRBJ1-5; D perhaps matches TRBD1 (6 bases). The germline gives CDR1 SGHVS, CDR2 FNYEAQ. The length of the CDR3 is 14 residues. Trimming pared 5 bases from V and 6 bases from J, leaving 14 bases between.

Concerning this clonotype: At one end, the junction sequence differs from germline, possibly due to a read error. The genes are TRBV7-9 and TRBJ2-3; D might be TRBD2 (5 bases). The germline gives CDR1 SEHNR, CDR2 FQNEAQ (reference sequence). The CDR3 loop spans 15 amino acids. As DNA, the CDR3 is TGTGCCAGCAGCCGCCCGGAGGCTAGCACAGATACGCATTATTTT. Amino acid sequence: CASSRPEASTDTHYF.

The count of this clonotype is one. One junction end does not reproduce the germline sequence, and a read error may be involved. The chain joins TRBV7-9 to TRBJ2-1; no firm D call. Per germline, CDR1 SEHNR and CDR2 FQNEAQ (reference sequence). The CDR3 has 15 residues. DNA of the CDR3: TGTGCCAGCAGCTTAGATGGCAGACACTACAATGTGCAGTTCTTC. Translated, it gives CASSLDGRHYNVQFF.

The rearrangement joins TRBV27 to TRBJ2-3; D not resolved. The germline gives CDR1 MNHEY, CDR2 SMNVEV (reference sequence). This CDR3 has 16 amino acids. Deletions cut 5 bases from V and 6 bases from J, with 21 bases between. CDR3 sequence: CASSAYLPTLFDTQYF. Written as DNA, the CDR3 is TGTGCCAGCAGTGCCTATTTACCTACTTTGTTCGATACGCAGTATTTT.

The chain links TRBV27 to TRBJ1-2; tentatively, D is TRBD1 (5 bases). Germline V lookup: CDR1 MNHEY, CDR2 SMNVEV (reference sequence). The CDR3 has 14 amino acids. V was pared by 5 bases and J by 6 bases, with 16 bases between. The chain's CDR3 is CASSPVGATDGYTF. DNA of the CDR3: TGTGCCAGCAGTCCTGTAGGGGCAACTGATGGCTACACCTTC.

The chain uses TRBV6-5 and TRBJ2-1, with 7 bases matching TRBD2. Germline CDR1 is MNHEY and CDR2 is SVGAGI. Trimming took 4 bases from V and 7 from J; bases not matched to a gene: 10. The CDR3 sequence is 15 residues long. Here the CDR3 reads CASSSMREKENEQFF. CDR3 bases: TGTGCCAGCAGTTCTATGCGGGAGAAGGAAAATGAGCAGTTCTTC.

The chain is built from TRBV29-1 and TRBJ1-2; 8 bases agree with TRBD1. Germline CDR1 SQVTM, CDR2 ANQGSEA. V dropped 4 bases and J dropped 6; count of bases not matched to a gene: 13. This CDR3 has 15 residues. The chain's CDR3 is CSVASGAGQGNGYTF. The DNA for the CDR3 is TGCAGCGTTGCATCCGGGGCTGGACAGGGCAATGGCTACACCTTC.

The chain links TRBV7-1 to TRBJ1-2, with unresolved D. TRBV7-1 is identified as an open reading frame with a role that is uncertain. Trimming took off 1 base at V and 1 base at J, with 7 bases between the two ends. CDR3 length equals 14 residues. The chain's CDR3 is CASSSVGVNYGYTF. Written as DNA, the CDR3 is TGTGCCAGCAGCTCAGTCGGGGTTAACTATGGCTACACCTTC.

The gene calls are TRBV6-6 and TRBJ2-7; TRBD2 aligns across 13 bases. The CDR3 sequence is 17 residues long. Germline values: CDR1 MNHNY, CDR2 SVGAGI (reference sequence). With 2 bases clipped from V and 6 bases from J, the junction kept 10 bases outside the gene matches. In nucleotides, the CDR3 is TGTGCCAGCAGTTACGGACTAGCGGGAGTTCTCCGCGGCGAGCAGTACTTC. It yields the protein CASSYGLAGVLRGEQYF.

Notes on this clonotype: With a much larger clone just one base away, this may be a read error. The chain employs TRBV28 and TRBJ2-3, with 9 bases that match TRBD1. The trim removed 8 bases at V and 4 bases at J, leaving 10 bases unmatched. The CDR3 is 15 residues long. The germline CDR1 and CDR2 sequences are MDHEN and SYDVKM. CDR3 sequence reads: CASWQIQGAPDTQYF. The DNA for the CDR3 is TGTGCCAGCTGGCAGATACAGGGGGCCCCAGATACGCAGTATTTT. The full variable domain, in which reference TRBV28 and TRBJ2-3 provide the parts outside the CDR3, is DVKVTQSSRYLVKRTGEKVFLECVQDMDHENMFWYRQDPGLGLRLIYFSYDVKMKEKGDIPEGYSVSREKKERFSLILESASTNQTSMYLCASWQIQGAPDTQYFGPGTRLTVL.

This clonotype was picked up one time. The gene calls are TRBV20-1 and TRBJ1-2; TRBD1 aligns across 11 bases. Germline V gene data show CDR1 as DFQATT and CDR2 as SNEGSKA (reference sequence). V was clipped by 3 bases and J by 8 bases; unmatched bases: 11. The CDR3 sequence is 15 residues long. Here the CDR3 DNA reads TGCAGTGCTAGTGGGATCCAGGGACAGGGGGGGGGCTACACCTTC. Translation: CSASGIQGQGGGYTF.

Points on this clonotype: A read error is likely, as this CDR3 ends without the conserved phenylalanine or tryptophan. The V gene is TRBV12-3 or TRBV12-4, the J gene TRBJ2-7; D is unresolved. V lost 0 bases and J lost 2, with 8 bases in between. This CDR3 is built from 14 residues. CDR3: CASSLAQNPYEQYC. DNA of the CDR3: TGTGCCAGCAGTTTAGCCCAGAACCCCTACGAGCAGTACTGC.

With respect to this clonotype: An end of the junction does not agree with germline; a read error may underlie this. The V call is TRBV10-3, the J call TRBJ1-1; 10 bases fit TRBD1. The germline CDR1 and CDR2 sequences are ENHRY and SYGVKD. The CDR3 has 15 residues. CDR3 protein: CALSPRTGGNTEAFF. In DNA form, the CDR3 reads TGTGCCCTCAGCCCCCGGACAGGGGGGAACACTGAAGCTTTCTTT.

This clonotype was seen repeatedly, ten times or more. DNA for the CDR3: TGTGCCAGCAGCTTAGCGGACGGCAATCAGCCCCAGCATTTT. Its protein is CASSLADGNQPQHF. This sequence joins TRBV7-2 and TRBJ1-5; D is uncertain. Germline-derived CDR1 and CDR2 are SGHTA and FQGNSA. The V end lost 0 bases, the J end lost 2 bases, and 5 bases lay between the germline ends. The CDR3 contains 14 residues.

This rearrangement joins TRBV19 to TRBJ2-7; possibly TRBD2 for D (5 bases). The germline V and J ends were trimmed by 3 bases and 6 bases, with 12 bases remaining between them. The V gene's germline CDR1 is LNHDA and CDR2 SQIVND (reference sequence). This CDR3 comprises 13 residues. The CDR3 protein is CASSMVRASEQYF. The CDR3 nucleotides read TGTGCCAGTAGTATGGTGAGGGCCAGCGAGCAGTACTTC.

The gene calls are TRBV19 and TRBJ1-5; D might be TRBD1 (6 bases). The CDR3 runs 15 residues. Germline CDR1 reads LNHDA; CDR2 reads SQIVND (reference sequence). V lost 1 base and J 2 bases, leaving 9 bases between the germline ends. Written as DNA, the CDR3 is TGTGCCAGTAGTATAGCAGGGGCCGGCAATCAGCCCCAGCATTTT. Translation gives CASSIAGAGNQPQHF.

A remark on this clonotype: This clone may be a read error of a much larger clone one base away. The V gene is TRBV11-3, the J gene TRBJ2-5; D uncertain. This CDR3 region has 14 residues. The V end lost 2 bases, the J end lost 0 bases, and 7 bases lay between the germline ends. Looked up from germline, CDR1 is SGHNT and CDR2 is YENEEA. The chain's CDR3 is CASSLWLYQETQYF. CDR3 in DNA: TGTGCCAGCAGCTTATGGTTGTACCAAGAGACCCAGTACTTC.

The chain recombines TRBV20-1 with TRBJ2-1; TRBD2 agrees at 14 bases. Per germline, CDR1 DFQATT and CDR2 SNEGSKA (reference sequence). The CDR3 totals 15 residues. Trimming cost V 5 bases and J 10 bases; bases outside gene matches: 10. CDR3 sequence reads: CSADGLAGGFEEQFF. In DNA, the CDR3 is TGCAGTGCTGACGGACTAGCGGGAGGATTCGAGGAGCAGTTCTTC.

This clonotype was detected only a few times. The rearrangement uses TRBV7-9 and TRBJ2-7, with 7 bases lining up with TRBD2. J lost 6 bases, V lost 5 bases, and 13 bases had no gene match. CDR1 is SEHNR and CDR2 is FQNEAQ in the germline V gene (reference sequence). The CDR3 runs to 15 residues. For the CDR3, the DNA is TGTGCCAGCAGCCCCGGGACTAAGCTTTCTCCCGAGCAGTACTTC. Translated: CASSPGTKLSPEQYF.

With regard to this clonotype: The junction departs from the called germline gene at one end, perhaps through a read error. This chain links TRBV12-5 with TRBJ2-5; 8 nucleotides line up with TRBD1. This CDR3 comprises 11 residues. Germline values: CDR1 LGHNT, CDR2 FRNRAP. CDR3 amino acids: CASGIGQGLNF. The CDR3 coding sequence is TGTGCTAGTGGCATTGGACAGGGACTTAACTTC.

The chain carries TRBV10-3 and TRBJ2-1; 13 bases align to TRBD2. The V gene's germline CDR1 is ENHRY and CDR2 SYGVKD. The CDR3 sequence is 14 residues long. With V trimmed by 10 bases and J by 5 bases, 5 bases remained unmatched. CDR3 sequence (DNA): TGTGCCACGACGACTAGCGGGGGGAACAATGAGCAGTTCTTC. Translating it yields CATTTSGGNNEQFF.

In its sample, this clonotype was seen a few times. The rearrangement joins TRBV6-8 to TRBJ2-2, with D tentatively TRBD1 or TRBD2 (5 bases each). Germline V gene data show CDR1 as MNHGY and CDR2 as SAAAGT. Trimming stripped 3 bases from V and 3 bases from J, with 17 bases between. CDR3 length: 17 residues. CDR3 DNA sequence: TGTGCCAGCAGTTATCGAGGGGACGCGGTAGACACCGGGGAGCTGTTTTTT. It is translated as CASSYRGDAVDTGELFF.

The chain has TRBV24-1 and TRBJ2-3, with TRBD1 identical over 9 bases. The CDR3 contains 15 residues. Germline CDR1 is KGHDR and CDR2 is SFDVKD. With 5 bases clipped from V and 4 bases from J, the junction kept 6 bases outside the gene matches. In nucleotides, the CDR3 is TGTGCCACCAGTGGGAGGACAGGGGCCGCAGATACGCAGTATTTT. This encodes CATSGRTGAADTQYF.